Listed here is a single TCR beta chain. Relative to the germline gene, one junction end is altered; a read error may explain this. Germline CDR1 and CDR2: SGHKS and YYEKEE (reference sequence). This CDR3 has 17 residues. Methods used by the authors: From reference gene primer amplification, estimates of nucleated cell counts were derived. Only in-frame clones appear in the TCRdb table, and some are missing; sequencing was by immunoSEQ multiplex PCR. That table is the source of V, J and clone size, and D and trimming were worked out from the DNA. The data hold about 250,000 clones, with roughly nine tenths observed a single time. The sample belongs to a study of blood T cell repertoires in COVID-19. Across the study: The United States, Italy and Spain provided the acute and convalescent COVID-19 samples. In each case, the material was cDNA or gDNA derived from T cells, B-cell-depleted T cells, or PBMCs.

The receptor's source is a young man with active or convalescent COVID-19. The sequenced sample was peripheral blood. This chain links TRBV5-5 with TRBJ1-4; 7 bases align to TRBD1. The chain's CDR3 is CASSFGAPTGVNQKLFF. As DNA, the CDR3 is TGTGCCAGCAGCTTTGGGGCCCCTACAGGGGTTAATCAAAAACTGTTTTTT.